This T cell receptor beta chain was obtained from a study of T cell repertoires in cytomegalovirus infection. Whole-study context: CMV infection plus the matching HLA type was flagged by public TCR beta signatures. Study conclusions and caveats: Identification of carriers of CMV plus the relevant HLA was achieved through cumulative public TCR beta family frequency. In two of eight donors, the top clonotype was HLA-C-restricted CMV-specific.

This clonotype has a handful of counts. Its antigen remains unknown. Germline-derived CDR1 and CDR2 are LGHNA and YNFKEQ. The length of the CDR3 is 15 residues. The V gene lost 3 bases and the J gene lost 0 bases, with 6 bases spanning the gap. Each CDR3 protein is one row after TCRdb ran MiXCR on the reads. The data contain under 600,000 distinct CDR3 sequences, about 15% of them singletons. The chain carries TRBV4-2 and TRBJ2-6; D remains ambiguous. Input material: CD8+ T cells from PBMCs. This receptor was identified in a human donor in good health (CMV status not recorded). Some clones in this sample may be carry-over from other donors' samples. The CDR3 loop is CASSQEPSGANVLTF. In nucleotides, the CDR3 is TGTGCCAGCAGCCAGGAACCCTCTGGGGCCAACGTCCTGACTTTC.